This note documents a single T cell receptor beta chain sequence. What it binds is unknown. The data belong to a study of CD4+ T cells in melanoma. Study observations and caveats: In melanoma, neoantigen-specific CD4+ T cells reportedly differed in differentiation state. A reported correlation linked neoantigen-specific CD4+ T cells to CD8+, macrophage and B cell function.

Per germline, CDR1 SGHNT and CDR2 YYREEE (reference sequence). V dropped 0 bases and J dropped 4 bases, with 11 bases sitting between them. There are 14 residues in the CDR3. This table comes from immunoSEQ multiplex PCR, and its TCRdb copy is limited to in-frame clones, with some not included. The table shows more than 90,000 clones, with about 90% occurring only once. The receptor comes from a human donor with melanoma. The sample was peripheral blood. The chain carries TRBV5-4 and TRBJ2-7; maybe TRBD1 (6 bases). Written as DNA, the CDR3 is TGTGCCAGCAGCTTGGGACAGGACAAATACGAGCAGTACTTC. This codes for CASSLGQDKYEQYF.